This entry lists 7 T cell receptor beta chains sequenced from one sample in a study of cytomegalovirus exposure and HLA in healthy donors. Primers: 60 Vbeta forward and 13 Jbeta reverse. The table came from immunoSEQ multiplex PCR; TCRdb's copy has only in-frame clones and leaves some out. This listing includes about 110,000 clones. The sequenced sample was PBMCs. The receptors were gathered from a young man in good health and CMV-seronegative.

The J gene is TRBJ2-7, the V gene TRBV13, with a weak D call TRBD2 (5 bases). CDR1 is PRHDT and CDR2 is FYEKMQ in the germline V gene (reference sequence). The length of the CDR3 is 14 residues. V lost 5 bases and J 2 bases, leaving 13 bases between the germline ends. The CDR3 coding sequence is TGTGCCAGCAGCCCACCGGGGATAGCCTACGAGCAGTACTTC. As protein: CASSPPGIAYEQYF.

The chain has TRBV6-5 and TRBJ2-5, with a tentative D call TRBD2 (5 bases). CDR1 is MNHEY, CDR2 SVGAGI, per germline. The CDR3 length is 15 residues. Trimming took 1 base from V and 1 from J, leaving 10 bases between them. The CDR3 sequence: CASSYLRRAQETQYF. DNA of the CDR3: TGTGCCAGCAGTTACTTGAGGCGGGCCCAAGAGACCCAGTACTTC.

This chain links TRBV27 with TRBJ1-2; TRBD1 is a possible D gene (5 bases). The CDR3 is 16 residues long. Trimming removed 0 bases from V and 0 bases from J, with 11 bases in between. Germline CDR1 reads MNHEY; CDR2 reads SMNVEV (reference sequence). The CDR3 nucleotides read TGTGCCAGCAGTTTATCGGCGAGACAGTCTAACTATGGCTACACCTTC. Translation gives CASSLSARQSNYGYTF.

The V gene is TRBV4-2, the J gene TRBJ2-7; TRBD2 might be the D (7 bases). Trimming pared 0 bases from V and 2 bases from J, leaving 14 bases between. The CDR3 has 16 residues. Germline loops: CDR1 LGHNA, CDR2 YNFKEQ. CDR3 amino acids: CASSQDVAGAPYEQYF. The DNA of the CDR3 is TGTGCCAGCAGCCAAGATGTGGCGGGGGCCCCCTACGAGCAGTACTTC.

The chain joins TRBV5-1 to TRBJ2-2; 13 bases match TRBD2. The CDR3 has 16 residues. Germline V gene sequence: CDR1 SGHRS, CDR2 YFSETQ. The ends lost 3 bases at V and 5 bases at J; junction bases unmatched: 4. Here the CDR3 reads CASSSRTSGGTGELFF. The DNA for the CDR3 is TGCGCCAGCAGCTCACGGACTAGCGGGGGTACCGGGGAGCTGTTTTTT.

The chain is built from TRBV5-1 and TRBJ1-2, with 10 bases lining up with TRBD1. Germline values: CDR1 SGHRS, CDR2 YFSETQ. The trim removed 4 bases at V and 5 bases at J, leaving 17 bases unmatched. The CDR3 loop spans 18 amino acids. CDR3 DNA: TGCGCCAGCAGCAGCAAAGTCGGAGGGGACAGGGGCCAGTATGGCTACACCTTC. Translation: CASSSKVGGDRGQYGYTF.

The rearrangement uses TRBV29-1 and TRBJ2-7, with D uncertain. With 2 bases removed from V and 0 bases from J, the gap between germline ends came to 8 bases. The CDR3 covers 13 residues. From germline, CDR1 is SQVTM and CDR2 ANQGSEA. The DNA for the CDR3 is TGCAGCGTTGAACGTGACAACTCCTACGAGCAGTACTTC. This encodes CSVERDNSYEQYF.